This T cell receptor (beta chain) was documented in a study of CD8+CD57+ T cells in acquired aplastic anemia. Study-wide context: Sorted cells (CD4+ and CD8+) yielded DNA amounts that averaged about 3.1 ug.

It was genomic DNA that served as the template for profiling TCR beta VDJ and CDR3. TCRdb re-derived calls from the reads in MiXCR, one entry per CDR3 protein. The table lists around 430,000 distinct CDR3 sequences, roughly 34% of them singletons, with approximately 0.82% in the top ten. It was patients with CD8+CD57+ cell expansion by flow cytometry who were chosen for sequencing. Patient blood was sampled before any therapy had been received. Study-wide findings and caveats: Statistical testing detected no significant gap in CD8+ Simpson's diversity between patients and controls. Patients and controls shared fewer than 30 CD8+ CDR3 sequences.

The germline gives CDR1 SGHRS, CDR2 YFSETQ. The CDR3 runs 15 residues. The V end was cut by 0 bases, the J end by 3 bases, with 12 bases between. On this clonotype itself: Its cognate antigen is unknown.

The sequence derives from a human donor with aplastic anemia. Sequenced: sorted CD4+, CD8+, or CD8+CD57+ T cells (not recorded which) from PBMCs. The J gene is TRBJ1-1, the V gene TRBV5-1, with unresolved D. The CDR3 is CASSLASRVDTEAFF. The CDR3 DNA reads TGCGCCAGCAGCTTGGCTTCGAGGGTGGACACTGAAGCTTTCTTT.